This T cell receptor (beta chain) was captured by sequencing in a study of control samples from healthy donors and cancer patients. V lost 5 bases and J lost 9, with 20 bases in between. The CDR3 contains 15 residues. Germline CDR1 and CDR2: MDHEN and SYDVKM. The table came from immunoSEQ multiplex PCR; TCRdb's copy has only in-frame clones and leaves some out. The sample has 70,000 to 100,000 clones, 70% to 90% seen once. This clone appeared a few times. This clonotype originated in a woman aged 55-69 years with head and neck cancer. The chain carries TRBV28 and TRBJ1-5; weak D call: TRBD1 (6 bases). Sequencing used PBMCs. CDR3 sequence: CASSDLGGGGGPQHF. The CDR3 DNA sequence: TGTGCCAGCAGTGACCTTGGGGGCGGGGGGGGGCCCCAGCATTTT.